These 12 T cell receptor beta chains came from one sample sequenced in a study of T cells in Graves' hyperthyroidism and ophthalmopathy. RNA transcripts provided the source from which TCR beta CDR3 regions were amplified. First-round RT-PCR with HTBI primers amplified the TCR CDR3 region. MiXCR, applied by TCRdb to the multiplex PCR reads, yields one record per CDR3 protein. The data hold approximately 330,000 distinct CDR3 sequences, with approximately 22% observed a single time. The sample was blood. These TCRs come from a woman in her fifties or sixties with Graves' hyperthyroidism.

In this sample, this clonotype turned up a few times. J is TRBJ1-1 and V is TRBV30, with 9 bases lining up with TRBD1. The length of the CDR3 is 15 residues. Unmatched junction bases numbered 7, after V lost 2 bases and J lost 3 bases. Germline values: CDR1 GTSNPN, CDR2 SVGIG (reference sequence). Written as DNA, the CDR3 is TGTGCCTGGAGTACTCCGGGACAGGGTCACACTGAAGCTTTCTTT. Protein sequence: CAWSTPGQGHTEAFF.

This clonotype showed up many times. In DNA, the CDR3 is TGTGCCAGCAGCTTATCTGTCCTAGCGGGGGGGGAGCAGTTCTTC. This translates into CASSLSVLAGGEQFF. The chain is built from TRBV7-8 and TRBJ2-1; 12 nucleotides agree with TRBD2. This CDR3 is 15 amino acids long. The V and J ends lost 2 bases and 10 bases, in that order; junction bases with no gene match: 6. The V gene's germline CDR1 is SGHVS and CDR2 FQNEAQ.

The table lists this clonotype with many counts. The DNA for the CDR3 is TGCGCCAGCAGCCTAAGGGACGGAATTAACACTGAAGCTTTCTTT. Its protein product is CASSLRDGINTEAFF. The rearrangement links TRBV5-1 to TRBJ1-1; possibly TRBD1 for D (5 bases). Germline CDR1 and CDR2: SGHRS and YFSETQ. The CDR3 length is 15 residues. The germline V and J ends were trimmed by 4 bases and 2 bases, with 15 bases remaining between them.

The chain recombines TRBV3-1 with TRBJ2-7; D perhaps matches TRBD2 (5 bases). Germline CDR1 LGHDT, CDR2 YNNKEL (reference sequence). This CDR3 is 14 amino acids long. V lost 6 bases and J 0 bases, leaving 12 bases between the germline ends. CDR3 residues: CASSDERHSYEQYF. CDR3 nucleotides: TGTGCCAGCAGTGATGAGCGGCACTCCTACGAGCAGTACTTC.

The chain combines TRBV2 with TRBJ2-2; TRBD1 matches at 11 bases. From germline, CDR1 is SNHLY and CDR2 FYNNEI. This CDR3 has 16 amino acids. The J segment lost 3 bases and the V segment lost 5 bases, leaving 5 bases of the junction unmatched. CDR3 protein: CASSRTGGAYTGELFF. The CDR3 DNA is TGTGCCAGCAGTCGGACAGGGGGCGCGTACACCGGGGAGCTGTTTTTT.

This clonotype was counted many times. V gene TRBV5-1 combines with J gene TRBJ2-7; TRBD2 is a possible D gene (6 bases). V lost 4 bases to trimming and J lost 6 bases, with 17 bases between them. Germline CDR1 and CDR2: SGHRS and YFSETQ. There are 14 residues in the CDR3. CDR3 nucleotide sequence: TGCGCCAGCAGCGCCTCTTCACTAGCAGGCGAGCAGTACTTC. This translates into CASSASSLAGEQYF.

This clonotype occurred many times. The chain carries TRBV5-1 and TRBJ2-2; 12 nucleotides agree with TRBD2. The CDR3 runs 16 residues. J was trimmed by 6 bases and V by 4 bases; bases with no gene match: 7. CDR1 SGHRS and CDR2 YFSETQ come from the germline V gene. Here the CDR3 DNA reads TGCGCCAGCAGCCCGGCGACTAGCGGGAGCGCCGGGGAGCTGTTTTTT. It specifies CASSPATSGSAGELFF. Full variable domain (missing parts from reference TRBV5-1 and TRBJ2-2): KAGVTQTPRYLIKTRGQQVTLSCSPISGHRSVSWYQQTPGQGLQFLFEYFSETQRNKGNFPGRFSGRQFSNSRSEMNVSTLELGDSALYLCASSPATSGSAGELFFGEGSRLTVL.

The CDR3 DNA reads as TGTGCCAGCAGGACAGGGCTGACCGGGGAGCTGTTTTTT. Amino acid sequence: CASRTGLTGELFF. The chain is built from TRBV5-4 and TRBJ2-2, with TRBD1 identical over 7 bases. Germline-derived CDR1 and CDR2 are SGHNT and YYREEE (reference sequence). CDR3 length: 13 residues. Trimming took 5 bases from V and 5 from J; bases not matched to a gene: 3.

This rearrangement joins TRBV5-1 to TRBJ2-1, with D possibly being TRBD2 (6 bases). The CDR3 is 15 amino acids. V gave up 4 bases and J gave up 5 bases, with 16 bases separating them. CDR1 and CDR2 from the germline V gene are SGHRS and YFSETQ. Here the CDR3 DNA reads TGCGCCAGCAGCCCCCGGCGGGAATTGAACAATGAGCAGTTCTTC. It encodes CASSPRRELNNEQFF. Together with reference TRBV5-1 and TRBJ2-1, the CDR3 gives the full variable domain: KAGVTQTPRYLIKTRGQQVTLSCSPISGHRSVSWYQQTPGQGLQFLFEYFSETQRNKGNFPGRFSGRQFSNSRSEMNVSTLELGDSALYLCASSPRRELNNEQFFGPGTRLTVL.

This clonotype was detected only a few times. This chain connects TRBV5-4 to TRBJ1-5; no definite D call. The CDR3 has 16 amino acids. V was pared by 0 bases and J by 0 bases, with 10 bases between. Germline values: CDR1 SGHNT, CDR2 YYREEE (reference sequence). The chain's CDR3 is CASSLDPFSSNQPQHF. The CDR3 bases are TGTGCCAGCAGCTTGGACCCCTTTTCTAGCAATCAGCCCCAGCATTTT. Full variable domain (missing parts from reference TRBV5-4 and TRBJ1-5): ETGVTQSPTHLIKTRGQQVTLRCSSQSGHNTVSWYQQALGQGPQFIFQYYREEENGRGNFPPRFSGLQFPNYSSELNVNALELDDSALYLCASSLDPFSSNQPQHFGDGTRLSIL.

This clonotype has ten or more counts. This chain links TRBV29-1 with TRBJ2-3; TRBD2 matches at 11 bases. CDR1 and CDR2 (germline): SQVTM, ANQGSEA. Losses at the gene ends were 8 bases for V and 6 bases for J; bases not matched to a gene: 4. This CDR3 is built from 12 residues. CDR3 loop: CSFSGRGDTQYF. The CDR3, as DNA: TGCAGCTTTAGCGGGAGGGGCGATACGCAGTATTTT.

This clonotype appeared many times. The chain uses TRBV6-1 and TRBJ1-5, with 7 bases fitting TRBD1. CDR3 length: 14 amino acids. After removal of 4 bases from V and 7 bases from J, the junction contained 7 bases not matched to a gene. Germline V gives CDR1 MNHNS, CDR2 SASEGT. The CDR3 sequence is CASSVGTEVQPQHF. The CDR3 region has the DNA TGTGCCAGCAGTGTCGGGACAGAGGTACAGCCCCAGCATTTT.